These 8 T cell receptor beta chains were all obtained from the same sample, sequenced in a study of shared clonotypes between healthy human individuals. Clones were sequenced by immunoSEQ multiplex PCR, and TCRdb holds only the in-frame ones, with some missing. This sample has about a million clones, with roughly 80% found just once. Sequences were obtained from memory CD4+ T cells sorted from blood. This sample's subset: CD45RA-negative fraction. These receptors came from a man in his late teens or twenties in good health.

This clone is a singleton in its sample. The rearrangement links TRBV5-1 to TRBJ1-5; unclear D gene. Trimming took 0 bases from V and 3 from J, leaving 10 bases between them. The CDR3 sequence is 15 residues long. Germline CDR1 and CDR2: SGHRS and YFSETQ. The CDR3 region has the DNA TGCGCCAGCAGCTTGGCCGGGGAGGACAATCAGCCCCAGCATTTT. Amino acid sequence: CASSLAGEDNQPQHF. The variable domain in full, completed from reference TRBV5-1 and TRBJ1-5, reads KAGVTQTPRYLIKTRGQQVTLSCSPISGHRSVSWYQQTPGQGLQFLFEYFSETQRNKGNFPGRFSGRQFSNSRSEMNVSTLELGDSALYLCASSLAGEDNQPQHFGDGTRLSIL.

This rearrangement joins TRBV19 to TRBJ1-5, with D unresolved. The germline CDR1 and CDR2 sequences are LNHDA and SQIVND (reference sequence). The V end was cut by 7 bases, the J end by 0 bases, with 13 bases between. There are 15 residues in the CDR3. CDR3 bases: TGTGCCAGTACCCTAGGACGGGATAGCAATCAGCCCCAGCATTTT. Protein sequence: CASTLGRDSNQPQHF.

This rearrangement joins TRBV5-1 to TRBJ2-3, with TRBD2 identical over 10 bases. From germline, CDR1 is SGHRS and CDR2 YFSETQ. The ends lost 4 bases at V and 5 bases at J; junction bases unmatched: 7. This CDR3 is 15 amino acids long. CDR3 nucleotides: TGCGCCAGCAGCCCTTCCCTAGCGGGAGTAGATACGCAGTATTTT. It encodes CASSPSLAGVDTQYF.

The V and J genes are TRBV10-3 and TRBJ2-3; 9 nucleotides agree with TRBD1. The trim removed 5 bases at V and 3 bases at J, leaving 9 bases unmatched. The CDR3 has 16 residues. The germline V gene encodes CDR1 ENHRY and CDR2 SYGVKD. CDR3 residues: CAISLWDRESTDTQYF. In DNA, the CDR3 is TGTGCCATCAGTCTATGGGACAGGGAATCGACAGATACGCAGTATTTT.

V is TRBV5-1 and J is TRBJ1-1; D uncertain. The V gene lost 0 bases and the J gene lost 1 base, with 10 bases spanning the gap. Germline loops: CDR1 SGHRS, CDR2 YFSETQ. There are 15 residues in the CDR3. The CDR3 spells CASSLAGYQNTEAFF. The CDR3 DNA reads TGCGCCAGCAGCTTGGCCGGATACCAGAACACTGAAGCTTTCTTT.

The chain employs TRBV6-1 and TRBJ1-2; TRBD1 is a possible D gene (5 bases). V lost 4 bases and J 7 bases, leaving 16 bases between the germline ends. CDR1 is MNHNS, CDR2 SASEGT, per germline. The CDR3 covers 14 residues. CDR3 sequence reads: CASSVAGVSGGYTF. DNA of the CDR3: TGTGCCAGCAGTGTAGCGGGGGTGTCGGGTGGCTACACCTTC.

The chain links TRBV19 to TRBJ2-1; 10 nucleotides line up with TRBD2. The germline V gene encodes CDR1 LNHDA and CDR2 SQIVND (reference sequence). V trimming: 0 bases; J trimming: 9 bases; junction bases outside the gene matches: 8. This CDR3 has 16 residues. The chain's CDR3 is CASSIDASGSVGEQFF. In DNA form, the CDR3 reads TGTGCCAGTAGTATAGATGCTAGCGGGAGCGTAGGTGAGCAGTTCTTC.

As for this clone: Other DNA sequences within the sample encode an identical CDR3. The rearrangement uses TRBV7-9 and TRBJ2-2; D is possibly TRBD1 or TRBD2 (5 bases each). This CDR3 contains 14 residues. CDR1 is SEHNR, CDR2 FQNEAQ, per germline (reference sequence). V gave up 6 bases and J gave up 2 bases, with 10 bases separating them. CDR3 nucleotide sequence: TGTGCCAGCAGTCGGGACCGTAACACCGGGGAGCTGTTTTTT. Translated: CASSRDRNTGELFF.